Below, one T cell receptor beta chain is given with its context. These data originate in a study of blood T cell repertoires in COVID-19. Overall study context: From the United States, Italy and Spain came samples of acute and convalescent COVID-19. PBMCs, B-cell-depleted T cells, or T cells were the source of the cDNA or gDNA that made up the material.

Germline lookup yields CDR1 LGHDT and CDR2 YNNKEL (reference sequence). Trimming removed 5 bases from V and 4 bases from J; junction bases left unmatched: 5. The CDR3 loop spans 16 amino acids. Under the authors' procedure: Estimation of nucleated cell counts was performed using reference gene primer amplification. The table came from immunoSEQ multiplex PCR; TCRdb's copy has only in-frame clones and leaves some out. V and J calls and clone size are given by that table; D and trimming were obtained from the DNA. The sample records about 100,000 clones, around 90% being singletons. Sequencing was performed on peripheral blood. This TCR derives from a woman aged 25 to 45 with acute or convalescent COVID-19. The J gene is TRBJ2-1, the V gene TRBV3-1 (or the pseudogene TRBV3-2); TRBD2 matches 13 bases. The CDR3 region has the DNA TGTGCCAGCAGCAGACTAGCGGGAGGAAAATACAATGAGCAGTTCTTC. It translates to CASSRLAGGKYNEQFF.